The source of this T cell receptor beta chain is a study of blood T cell repertoires in COVID-19. Turning to the study itself: Researchers got acute and convalescent COVID-19 samples from the United States, Italy and Spain.

Germline-derived CDR1 and CDR2 are SGHRS and YFSETQ. V gave up 0 bases and J gave up 4 bases; unmatched junction bases: 8. CDR3 length: 17 amino acids. The protocol was immunoSEQ multiplex PCR, while the TCRdb copy is restricted to in-frame clones and leaves out a portion. The data contain around 280,000 clones, roughly 80% of them singletons. The TCR sequence derives from a woman in her 50s with active or convalescent COVID-19. The rearrangement links TRBV5-1 to TRBJ2-3; 10 nucleotides align to TRBD2. The sample consisted of peripheral blood. CDR3 amino acids: CASSLATSGTGADTQYF. The CDR3 DNA follows: TGCGCCAGCAGCTTGGCCACTAGCGGGACCGGGGCAGATACGCAGTATTTT.